This passage covers 19 T cell receptor beta chains from one sample sequenced in a study of T cells after yellow fever vaccination. TCRdb re-called the 5' RACE reads through MiXCR, storing one row per CDR3 protein. Of hundreds of thousands of distinct CDR3 sequences listed, around 19% are singletons. Sample: PBMCs, taken before the yellow fever booster vaccination. The source is a man between 18 and 29 years old who received the YFV17D yellow fever vaccine.

The J gene is TRBJ2-3, the V gene TRBV4-3; D is perhaps TRBD2 (6 bases). The CDR3 runs 15 residues. CDR1 is LGHNA and CDR2 is YSLEER in the germline V gene. V was clipped by 1 base and J by 3 bases, with 11 bases between them. The CDR3 spells CASSQAIGGTDTQYF. The CDR3, as DNA: TGCGCCAGCAGCCAAGCCATCGGGGGAACAGATACGCAGTATTTT.

The V gene is TRBV6-1, the J gene TRBJ1-1; D unclear. With 3 bases removed from V and 4 bases from J, the gap between germline ends came to 9 bases. The CDR3 is made up of 13 amino acids. Germline V gene sequence: CDR1 MNHNS, CDR2 SASEGT. The CDR3 DNA reads as TGTGCCAGCAGTGATATTTATAGCACTGAAGCTTTCTTT. Amino acid sequence: CASSDIYSTEAFF.

With respect to this clonotype: Relative to the germline gene, one junction end is altered; a read error may explain this. The chain recombines TRBV28 with TRBJ2-1; D is uncertain. CDR3 size: 12 residues. Germline CDR1 is MDHEN and CDR2 is SYDVKM. The CDR3, as DNA: TGTGCCAGCAGTGATAGGACGGCTGAGCCGTTCTTC. This codes for CASSDRTAEPFF.

This clonotype has a handful of counts. This chain connects TRBV12-3 or TRBV12-4 to TRBJ1-4; D uncertain. This CDR3 contains 18 residues. V shed 1 base and J shed 2 bases, with 17 bases lying between them. The CDR3, as DNA: TGTGCCAGCAGTTTAGGTACCAGTTTGCGGAGGACTAATGAAAAACTGTTTTTT. As protein: CASSLGTSLRRTNEKLFF.

This clonotype was seen more than once but under ten times. The V gene is TRBV5-1, the J gene TRBJ1-6; perhaps TRBD1 as D (5 bases). Trimming shortened V by 7 bases and J by 11 bases, and 19 bases separated the two germline ends. The V gene's germline CDR1 is SGHRS and CDR2 YFSETQ. The CDR3 is 14 residues long. The CDR3 sequence is CASRLPTATAPLHF. The CDR3 nucleotides are TGCGCCAGCCGATTGCCGACAGCTACGGCACCCCTCCACTTT.

V is TRBV7-2 and J is TRBJ1-5; D possibly corresponds to TRBD1 (5 bases). V was pared by 5 bases and J by 7 bases, with 18 bases between. Germline V lookup: CDR1 SGHTA, CDR2 FQGNSA. This CDR3 is 15 amino acids long. Here the CDR3 reads CASSQPGGVQQPQHF. CDR3 bases: TGTGCCAGCAGCCAACCGGGGGGGGTTCAACAGCCCCAGCATTTT.

The chain has TRBV5-5 and TRBJ1-2; no firm D call. V lost 0 bases and J lost 3, with 6 bases in between. Germline V lookup: CDR1 SGHKS, CDR2 YYEKEE (reference sequence). This CDR3 contains 13 residues. The CDR3 spells CASSLADDYGYTF. The CDR3 region has the DNA TGTGCCAGCAGCTTGGCCGATGACTATGGCTACACCTTC.

V and J are TRBV18 and TRBJ2-3; no clear D. Germline V gene lookup returns CDR1 KGHSH and CDR2 LQKENI. Trimming pared 5 bases from V and 3 bases from J, leaving 6 bases between. The CDR3 length is 12 residues. The CDR3 DNA is TGTGCCAGCTCAGACCAGACAGATACGCAGTATTTT. Amino acid sequence: CASSDQTDTQYF.

A word on this clonotype: The DNA is omitted, as the CDR3 cannot be located on it reliably, and the CDR3 follows TCRdb's listing. V gene TRBV11-2 combines with J gene TRBJ1-1; the table's TRBD1 call for D was not verified on the DNA. CDR1 and CDR2 from the germline V gene are SGHAT and FQNNGV. The CDR3 sequence runs 14 residues, both termini included. CDR3 residues: CASSFGPGATEAFF.

The chain recombines TRBV7-2 with TRBJ2-6; D is ambiguous. V shed 3 bases and J shed 0 bases, with 9 bases lying between them. This CDR3 region has 16 residues. Germline lookup yields CDR1 SGHTA and CDR2 FQGNSA. This chain's CDR3 is CASSFDPASGANVLTF. CDR3 nucleotide sequence: TGTGCCAGCAGCTTTGACCCGGCCTCTGGGGCCAACGTCCTGACTTTC.

Many counts were recorded for this clonotype. This chain uses TRBV7-3 with TRBJ2-3, with 10 bases aligning to TRBD1. The CDR3 extends over 14 amino acids. The ends lost 6 bases at V and 3 bases at J; junction bases unmatched: 3. CDR1 and CDR2 (germline): SGHTA, FQGTGA. The CDR3 DNA sequence: TGTGCCAGCAGACGGGACAGGGGTACAGATACGCAGTATTTT. The encoded protein is CASRRDRGTDTQYF.

V gene TRBV28 combines with J gene TRBJ2-7; 8 bases align to TRBD1. The V segment lost 6 bases and the J segment 3 bases; nucleotides outside the gene matches: 1. CDR1 is MDHEN, CDR2 SYDVKM, per germline. The CDR3 contains 12 residues. The CDR3: CASRDRGYEQYF. The DNA of the CDR3 is TGTGCCAGCAGAGACAGGGGCTACGAGCAGTACTTC.

This clonotype has a count of ten or more. The genes are TRBV12-3 or TRBV12-4 and TRBJ1-5; unclear D gene. This CDR3 comprises 13 residues. The V gene lost 1 base and the J gene lost 3 bases, with 4 bases spanning the gap. The CDR3 here is CASSLGNNQPQHF. The CDR3 DNA reads TGTGCCAGCAGTTTAGGTAACAATCAGCCCCAGCATTTT.

This clonotype came up a few times. The chain joins TRBV7-6 to TRBJ2-2, with TRBD2 as a possible D gene (7 bases). Deletions cut 1 base from V and 6 bases from J, with 15 bases between. The CDR3 extends over 16 amino acids. CDR1 is SGHVS and CDR2 is FNYEAQ in the germline V gene. The CDR3 spells CASSLGPRGGAGELFF. The CDR3 coding sequence is TGTGCCAGCAGCTTAGGCCCGAGGGGGGGGGCCGGGGAGCTGTTTTTT.

This clonotype was recorded at least ten times. The chain combines TRBV20-1 with TRBJ2-6; no reliable D call. The CDR3 is 14 residues long. Germline V gene lookup returns CDR1 DFQATT and CDR2 SNEGSKA (reference sequence). Trimming took 4 bases from V and 0 from J, leaving 7 bases between them. The CDR3 DNA reads as TGCAGTGCTATAGAAAGCTCTGGGGCCAACGTCCTGACTTTC. Translated: CSAIESSGANVLTF.

This clonotype was detected a few times. The chain recombines TRBV5-6 with TRBJ2-5; no definite D call. The CDR3 sequence is 13 residues long. V dropped 0 bases and J dropped 5 bases, with 8 bases sitting between them. Germline V gene sequence: CDR1 SGHDT, CDR2 YYEEEE. The CDR3: CASSLVVGETQYF. CDR3 bases: TGTGCCAGCAGCTTGGTCGTAGGGGAGACCCAGTACTTC.

The chain couples TRBV7-9 to TRBJ1-4; D might be TRBD1 (5 bases). In germline, CDR1 is SEHNR, CDR2 FQNEAQ (reference sequence). CDR3 length: 17 amino acids. Trimming pared 5 bases from V and 8 bases from J, leaving 24 bases between. This CDR3 is CASSQRGLGPGREKLFF. In DNA form, the CDR3 reads TGTGCCAGCAGCCAAAGGGGCTTGGGACCCGGTCGAGAAAAACTGTTTTTT. The variable domain in full, completed from reference TRBV7-9 and TRBJ1-4, reads DTGVSQNPRHKITKRGQNVTFRCDPISEHNRLYWYRQTLGQGPEFLTYFQNEAQLEKSRLLSDRFSAERPKGSFSTLEIQRTEQGDSAMYLCASSQRGLGPGREKLFFGSGTQLSVL.

This clonotype was detected only a few times. CDR3 protein: CASSSPNKRSPLHF. The CDR3 nucleotides are TGTGCCAGCAGCTCACCAAATAAACGGTCACCCCTCCACTTT. The V call is TRBV7-9, the J call TRBJ1-6; D unresolved. V was trimmed by 4 bases and J by 10 bases, leaving 14 bases between them. Germline V lookup: CDR1 SEHNR, CDR2 FQNEAQ (reference sequence). The CDR3 covers 14 residues.

The table lists this clonotype with a few counts. The V gene is TRBV6-5, the J gene TRBJ2-5; D not certain. Trimming took 6 bases from V and 0 from J, leaving 11 bases between them. This CDR3 is 14 amino acids long. Germline V lookup: CDR1 MNHEY, CDR2 SVGAGI. Here the CDR3 DNA reads TGTGCCAGCAGGAGACTGACCTACCAAGAGACCCAGTACTTC. Protein sequence: CASRRLTYQETQYF.